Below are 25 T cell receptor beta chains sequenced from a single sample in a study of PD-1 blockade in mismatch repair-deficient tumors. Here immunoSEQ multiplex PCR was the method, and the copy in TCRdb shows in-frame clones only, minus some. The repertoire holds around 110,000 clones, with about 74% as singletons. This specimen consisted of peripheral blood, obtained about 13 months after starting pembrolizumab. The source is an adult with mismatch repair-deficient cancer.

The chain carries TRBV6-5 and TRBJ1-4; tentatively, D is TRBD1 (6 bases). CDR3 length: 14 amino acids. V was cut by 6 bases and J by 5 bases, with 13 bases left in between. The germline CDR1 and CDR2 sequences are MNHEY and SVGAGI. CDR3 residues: CASRGDKRNEKLFF. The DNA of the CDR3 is TGTGCCAGCAGAGGGGACAAAAGGAATGAAAAACTGTTTTTT.

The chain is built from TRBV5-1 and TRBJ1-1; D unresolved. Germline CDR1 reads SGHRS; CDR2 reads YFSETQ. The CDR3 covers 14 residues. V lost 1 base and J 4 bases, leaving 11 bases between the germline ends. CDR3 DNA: TGCGCCAGCAGCTTGACAGTTATTGGCACTGAAGCTTTCTTT. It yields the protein CASSLTVIGTEAFF.

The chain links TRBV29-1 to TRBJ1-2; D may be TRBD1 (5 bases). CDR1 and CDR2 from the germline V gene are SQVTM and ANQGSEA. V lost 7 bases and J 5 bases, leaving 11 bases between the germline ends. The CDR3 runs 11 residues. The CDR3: CSASGGYGYTF. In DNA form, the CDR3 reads TGCAGCGCCTCCGGGGGTTATGGCTACACCTTC.

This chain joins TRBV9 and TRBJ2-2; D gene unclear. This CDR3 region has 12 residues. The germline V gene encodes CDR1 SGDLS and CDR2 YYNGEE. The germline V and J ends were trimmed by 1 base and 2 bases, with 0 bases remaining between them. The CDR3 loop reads CASSVNTGELFF. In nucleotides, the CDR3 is TGTGCCAGCAGCGTAAACACCGGGGAGCTGTTTTTT.

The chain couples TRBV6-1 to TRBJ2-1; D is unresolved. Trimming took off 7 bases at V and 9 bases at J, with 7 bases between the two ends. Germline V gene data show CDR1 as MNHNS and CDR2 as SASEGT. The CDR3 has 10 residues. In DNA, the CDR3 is TGTGCCAGCAACTGGGTTGAGCAGTTCTTC. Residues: CASNWVEQFF.

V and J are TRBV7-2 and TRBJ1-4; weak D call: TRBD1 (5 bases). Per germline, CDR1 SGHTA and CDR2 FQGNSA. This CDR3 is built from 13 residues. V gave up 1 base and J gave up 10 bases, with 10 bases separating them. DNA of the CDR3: TGTGCCAGCAGCTTAGACTTTACAGGAAAACTGTTTTTT. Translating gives CASSLDFTGKLFF.

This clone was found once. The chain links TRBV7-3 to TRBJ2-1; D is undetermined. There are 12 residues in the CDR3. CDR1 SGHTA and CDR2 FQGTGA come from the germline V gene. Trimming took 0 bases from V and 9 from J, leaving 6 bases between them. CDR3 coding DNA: TGTGCCAGCAGCTTAACTGACGGTGAGCAGTTCTTC. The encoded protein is CASSLTDGEQFF.

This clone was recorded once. CDR3: CASGSRPNQPQHF. In nucleotides, the CDR3 is TGTGCCAGCGGATCCCGCCCCAATCAGCCCCAGCATTTT. The J gene is TRBJ1-5, the V gene TRBV6-6; D call uncertain. Germline CDR1 MNHNY, CDR2 SVGAGI (reference sequence). V was cut by 8 bases and J by 3 bases, with 11 bases left in between. This CDR3 contains 13 residues.

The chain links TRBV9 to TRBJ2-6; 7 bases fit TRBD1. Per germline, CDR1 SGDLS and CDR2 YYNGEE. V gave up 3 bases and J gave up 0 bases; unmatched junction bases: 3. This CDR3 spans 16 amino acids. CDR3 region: CASSGGQLSGANVLTF. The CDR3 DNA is TGTGCCAGCAGCGGGGGACAGCTCTCTGGGGCCAACGTCCTGACTTTC.

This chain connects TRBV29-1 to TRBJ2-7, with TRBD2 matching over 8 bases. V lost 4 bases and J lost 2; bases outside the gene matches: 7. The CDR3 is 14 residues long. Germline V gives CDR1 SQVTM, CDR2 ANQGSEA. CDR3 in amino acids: CSVALREVAYEQYF. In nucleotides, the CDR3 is TGCAGCGTTGCGTTGCGGGAGGTTGCCTACGAGCAGTACTTC.

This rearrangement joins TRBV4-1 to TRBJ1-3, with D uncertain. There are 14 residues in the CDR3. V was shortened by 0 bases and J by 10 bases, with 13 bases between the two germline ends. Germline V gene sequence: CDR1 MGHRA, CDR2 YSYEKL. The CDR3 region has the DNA TGCGCCAGCAGCCAAGACGGCAATGGAAGGACCATATATTTT. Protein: CASSQDGNGRTIYF.

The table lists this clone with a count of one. The CDR3 bases are TGTGCCAGCAGGACCATAAGGACCCCAGGGGGAAATGAGCAGTTCTTC. Amino acid sequence: CASRTIRTPGGNEQFF. The chain recombines TRBV11-2 with TRBJ2-1; 7 nucleotides line up with TRBD1. CDR1 and CDR2 (germline): SGHAT, FQNNGV. The CDR3 sequence is 16 residues long. V shed 6 bases, J shed 7 bases, and the junction held 15 bases outside the gene matches.

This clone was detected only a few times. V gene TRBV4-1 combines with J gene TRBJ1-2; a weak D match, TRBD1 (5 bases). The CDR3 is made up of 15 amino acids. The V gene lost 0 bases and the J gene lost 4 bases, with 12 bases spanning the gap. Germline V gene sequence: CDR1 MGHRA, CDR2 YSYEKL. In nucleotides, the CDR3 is TGCGCCAGCAGCCAAGAGGGGCAGGGACTCTATGGCTACACCTTC. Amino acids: CASSQEGQGLYGYTF.

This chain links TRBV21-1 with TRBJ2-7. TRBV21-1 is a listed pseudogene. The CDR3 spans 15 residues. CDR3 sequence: CASSARPGSSYEQYF. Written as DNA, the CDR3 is TGTGCCAGCAGCGCGCGACCCGGAAGCTCCTACGAGCAGTACTTC.

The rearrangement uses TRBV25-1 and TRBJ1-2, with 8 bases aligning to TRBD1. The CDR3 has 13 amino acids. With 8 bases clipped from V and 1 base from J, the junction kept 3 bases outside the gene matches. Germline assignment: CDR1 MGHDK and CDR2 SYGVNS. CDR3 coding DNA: TGTGCCAGCCAGGGGGCGATTAACTATGGCTACACCTTC. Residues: CASQGAINYGYTF.

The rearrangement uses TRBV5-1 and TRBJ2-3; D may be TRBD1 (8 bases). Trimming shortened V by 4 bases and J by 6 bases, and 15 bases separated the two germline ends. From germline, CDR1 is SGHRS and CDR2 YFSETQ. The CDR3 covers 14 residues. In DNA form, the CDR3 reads TGCGCCAGCAGCCTTGACAGGGGAGGGGATACGCAGTATTTT. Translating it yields CASSLDRGGDTQYF.

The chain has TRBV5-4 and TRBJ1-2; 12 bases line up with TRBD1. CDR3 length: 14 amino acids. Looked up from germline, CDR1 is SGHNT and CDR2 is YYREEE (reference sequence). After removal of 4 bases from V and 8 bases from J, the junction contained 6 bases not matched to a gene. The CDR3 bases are TGTGCCAGCAGCCCGGGACAGGGGGCGATGGGCTACACCTTC. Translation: CASSPGQGAMGYTF.

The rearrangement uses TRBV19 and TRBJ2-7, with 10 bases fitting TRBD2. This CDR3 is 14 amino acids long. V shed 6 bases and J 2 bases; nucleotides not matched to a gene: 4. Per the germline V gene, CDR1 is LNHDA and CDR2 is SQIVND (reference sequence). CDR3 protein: CASRLLAGAYEQYF. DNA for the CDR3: TGTGCCAGTAGGCTCCTAGCGGGGGCCTACGAGCAGTACTTC.

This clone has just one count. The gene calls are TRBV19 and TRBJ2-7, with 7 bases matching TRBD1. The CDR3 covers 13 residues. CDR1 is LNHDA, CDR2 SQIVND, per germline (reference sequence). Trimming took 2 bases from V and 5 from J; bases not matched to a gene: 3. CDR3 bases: TGTGCCAGTAGTATACGACAGGGAGACGAGCAGTACTTC. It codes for CASSIRQGDEQYF.

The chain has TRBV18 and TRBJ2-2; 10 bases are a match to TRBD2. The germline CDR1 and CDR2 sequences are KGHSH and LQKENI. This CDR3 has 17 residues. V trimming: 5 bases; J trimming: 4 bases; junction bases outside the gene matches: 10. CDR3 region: CASSEVTSGKITGELFF. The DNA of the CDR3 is TGTGCCAGCTCAGAAGTTACTAGCGGGAAGATCACCGGGGAGCTGTTTTTT. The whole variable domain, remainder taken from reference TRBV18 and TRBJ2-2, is NAGVMQNPRHLVRRRGQEARLRCSPMKGHSHVYWYRQLPEEGLKFMVYLQKENIIDESGMPKERFSAEFPKEGPSILRIQQVVRGDSAAYFCASSEVTSGKITGELFFGEGSRLTVL.

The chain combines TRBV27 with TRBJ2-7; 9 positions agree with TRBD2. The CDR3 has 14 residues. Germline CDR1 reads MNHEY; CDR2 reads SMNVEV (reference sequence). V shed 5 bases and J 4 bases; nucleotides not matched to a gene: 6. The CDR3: CASSGTSGLYEQYF. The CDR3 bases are TGTGCCAGCAGTGGAACTAGCGGGCTTTACGAGCAGTACTTC.

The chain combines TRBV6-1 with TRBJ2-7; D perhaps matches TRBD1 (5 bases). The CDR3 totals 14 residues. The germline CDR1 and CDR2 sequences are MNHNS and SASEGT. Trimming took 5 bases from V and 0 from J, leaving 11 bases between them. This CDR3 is CASSRGRSSYEQYF. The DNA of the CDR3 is TGTGCCAGCAGTAGGGGAAGAAGCTCCTACGAGCAGTACTTC.

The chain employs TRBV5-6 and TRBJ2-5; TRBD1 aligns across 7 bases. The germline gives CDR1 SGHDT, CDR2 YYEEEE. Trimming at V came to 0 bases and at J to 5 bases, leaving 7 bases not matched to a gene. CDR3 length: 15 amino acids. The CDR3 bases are TGTGCCAGCAGCTTGGCAAGACAGGGTGGGGAGACCCAGTACTTC. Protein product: CASSLARQGGETQYF. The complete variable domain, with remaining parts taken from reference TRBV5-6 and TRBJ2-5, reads DAGVTQSPTHLIKTRGQQVTLRCSPKSGHDTVSWYQQALGQGPQFIFQYYEEEERQRGNFPDRFSGHQFPNYSSELNVNALLLGDSALYLCASSLARQGGETQYFGPGTRLLVL.

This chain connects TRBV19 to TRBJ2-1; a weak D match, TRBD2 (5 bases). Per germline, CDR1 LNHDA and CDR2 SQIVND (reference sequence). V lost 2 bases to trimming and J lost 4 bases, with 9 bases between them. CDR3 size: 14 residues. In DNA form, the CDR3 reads TGTGCCAGTAGTATAACCGGGAATTACAATGAGCAGTTCTTC. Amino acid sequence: CASSITGNYNEQFF. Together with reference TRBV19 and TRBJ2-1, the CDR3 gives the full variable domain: DGGITQSPKYLFRKEGQNVTLSCEQNLNHDAMYWYRQDPGQGLRLIYYSQIVNDFQKGDIAEGYSVSREKKESFPLTVTSAQKNPTAFYLCASSITGNYNEQFFGPGTRLTVL.

In DNA, the CDR3 is TGTGCCAGCTCGTTTAGGCAACAAGCGGGAGTTTTTTTCAATGAGCAGTTCTTC. This translates into CASSFRQQAGVFFNEQFF. V usage is TRBV18 and J usage is TRBJ2-1; 8 bases line up with TRBD2. V lost 6 bases to trimming and J lost 6 bases; unmatched junction nucleotides: 19. The germline V gene encodes CDR1 KGHSH and CDR2 LQKENI. CDR3 length: 18 amino acids.